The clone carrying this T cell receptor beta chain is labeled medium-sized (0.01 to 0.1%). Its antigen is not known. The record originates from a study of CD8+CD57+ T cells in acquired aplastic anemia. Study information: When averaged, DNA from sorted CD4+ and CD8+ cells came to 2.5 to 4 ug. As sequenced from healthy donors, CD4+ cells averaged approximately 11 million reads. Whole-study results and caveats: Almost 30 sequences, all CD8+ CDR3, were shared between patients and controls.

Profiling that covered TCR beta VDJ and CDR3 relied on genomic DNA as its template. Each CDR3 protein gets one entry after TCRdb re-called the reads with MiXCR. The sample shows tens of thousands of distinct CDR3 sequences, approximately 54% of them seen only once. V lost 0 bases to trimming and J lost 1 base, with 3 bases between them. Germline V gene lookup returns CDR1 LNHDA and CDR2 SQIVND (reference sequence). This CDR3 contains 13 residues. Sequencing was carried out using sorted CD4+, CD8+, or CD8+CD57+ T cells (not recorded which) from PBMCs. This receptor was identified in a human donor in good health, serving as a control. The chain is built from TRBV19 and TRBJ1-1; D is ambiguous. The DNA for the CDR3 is TGTGCCAGTAGTATAGACACGAACACTGAAGCTTTCTTT. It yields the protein CASSIDTNTEAFF.